This is a list of T cell receptor beta chains from one sample in a study of cytomegalovirus exposure and HLA in healthy donors. Using immunoSEQ multiplex PCR, the repertoire was profiled, and TCRdb retains in-frame clones only, with some absent. The sample records under 65,000 clones, approximately 84% being singletons. The sequencing sample was made of PBMCs. Receptor source: a man aged 50 or older in good health and CMV-seronegative. CDR3s include the opening cysteine and the closing phenylalanine or tryptophan. A D gene is named only where the DNA matches it firmly. Size values are once, few and many counts, or a class for expanded clones, and some rows have none.

v_gene: TRBV15
j_gene: TRBJ2-3
d_gene: .
abundance: few
CDR3nt: TGTGCCACCAGCAGAGATATTGATACCTACACAGATACGCAGTATTTT
CDR3aa: CATSRDIDTYTDTQYF

v_gene: TRBV9
j_gene: TRBJ1-3
d_gene: TRBD1
abundance: .
CDR3nt: TGTGCCAGCAGCCCGGGGACAGCCAAAAGTGGTGGAAACACCATATATTTT
CDR3aa: CASSPGTAKSGGNTIYF

v_gene: TRBV30
j_gene: TRBJ1-1
d_gene: .
abundance: .
CDR3nt: TGTGCCTGGAGTCCCACAGGGTGGAGCACTGAAGCTTTCTTT
CDR3aa: CAWSPTGWSTEAFF

v_gene: TRBV7-9
j_gene: TRBJ2-5
d_gene: TRBD1
abundance: few
CDR3nt: TGTGCCAGCAGCCCACGGGACAGAGGACAAGAGACCCAGTACTTC
CDR3aa: CASSPRDRGQETQYF

v_gene: TRBV7-2
j_gene: TRBJ2-3
d_gene: TRBD2
abundance: .
CDR3nt: TGTGCCAGCAGCCCCGTAGCGGGGGGGGGTAGCACAGATACGCAGTATTTT
CDR3aa: CASSPVAGGGSTDTQYF

v_gene: TRBV6-1
j_gene: TRBJ1-1
d_gene: TRBD1
abundance: few
CDR3nt: TGTGCCAGCAGAGAACAGGGGGGGAACACTGAAGCTTTCTTT
CDR3aa: CASREQGGNTEAFF

v_gene: TRBV2
j_gene: TRBJ2-3
d_gene: .
abundance: .
CDR3nt: TGTGCCAGCCTCGAAGGGGGTTCTGGGCGCGCAGATACGCAGTATTTT
CDR3aa: CASLEGGSGRADTQYF

v_gene: TRBV5-1
j_gene: TRBJ1-2
d_gene: .
abundance: .
CDR3nt: TGCGCCAGCCGGGGGGAGATGGGTGGCTACACCTTC
CDR3aa: CASRGEMGGYTF

v_gene: TRBV5-5
j_gene: TRBJ2-2
d_gene: TRBD2
abundance: .
CDR3nt: TGTGCCAGCAGCCCCTCGCGGGAGCGGGTGACGAACACCGGGGAGCTGTTTTTT
CDR3aa: CASSPSRERVTNTGELFF

v_gene: TRBV5-1
j_gene: TRBJ2-3
d_gene: .
abundance: .
CDR3nt: TGCGCCAGCAGCGCCTCCGGGCCTCAGACAGGCCCAGATACGCAGTATTTT
CDR3aa: CASSASGPQTGPDTQYF

v_gene: TRBV28
j_gene: TRBJ1-2
d_gene: .
abundance: .
CDR3nt: TGTGCCAGCAGTTTAATCTTGTCAGGATATGGCTACACCTTC
CDR3aa: CASSLILSGYGYTF

v_gene: TRBV2
j_gene: TRBJ2-3
d_gene: TRBD2
abundance: few
CDR3nt: TGTGCCAGCAGGTCTAGCGGGTTTTTTGGCACAGATACGCAGTATTTT
CDR3aa: CASRSSGFFGTDTQYF

v_gene: TRBV7-9
j_gene: TRBJ1-1
d_gene: .
abundance: .
CDR3nt: TGTGCCAGCAGCTTATCACGGGGACTCACTGAAGCTTTCTTT
CDR3aa: CASSLSRGLTEAFF

v_gene: TRBV29-1
j_gene: TRBJ2-3
d_gene: .
abundance: .
CDR3nt: TGCAGCGTTGAGCCCACAGGGACCACAGATACGCAGTATTTT
CDR3aa: CSVEPTGTTDTQYF

v_gene: TRBV5-1
j_gene: TRBJ2-1
d_gene: TRBD2
abundance: .
CDR3nt: TGCGCCAGCAGCTTGGGGCCTCGACTAGCGGGGGTTAATGAGCAGTTCTTC
CDR3aa: CASSLGPRLAGVNEQFF

v_gene: TRBV6-6
j_gene: TRBJ2-7
d_gene: .
abundance: .
CDR3nt: TGTGCCAGCAGGAGTGGACAGCTCCTCCGGTACGAGCAGTACTTC
CDR3aa: CASRSGQLLRYEQYF

v_gene: TRBV7-9
j_gene: TRBJ1-5
d_gene: TRBD1
abundance: .
CDR3nt: TGTGCCAGCAGCTTTTCAGGGGGCTCGGGCAATCAGCCCCAGCATTTT
CDR3aa: CASSFSGGSGNQPQHF

v_gene: TRBV4-2
j_gene: TRBJ2-7
d_gene: TRBD2
abundance: .
CDR3nt: TGTGCCAGCAGCCACTCAGAGAGGAATAGCGGGGGGTTGTCCTACGAGCAGTACTTC
CDR3aa: CASSHSERNSGGLSYEQYF

v_gene: TRBV2
j_gene: TRBJ1-5
d_gene: .
abundance: .
CDR3nt: TGTGCCAGCAGATGGAAGAGGGATCTAGGAGCCCAGCATTTT
CDR3aa: CASRWKRDLGAQHF

v_gene: TRBV4-1
j_gene: TRBJ1-3
d_gene: TRBD1
abundance: .
CDR3nt: TGCGCCAGCAGCCGGGGACAGGGGAAGGTTGACACCATATATTTT
CDR3aa: CASSRGQGKVDTIYF

v_gene: TRBV7-9
j_gene: TRBJ2-5
d_gene: .
abundance: .
CDR3nt: TGTGCCAGCAGCTTATTGGGCTTACAAGAGACCCAGTACTTC
CDR3aa: CASSLLGLQETQYF

v_gene: TRBV7-8
j_gene: TRBJ1-2
d_gene: TRBD1
abundance: .
CDR3nt: TGTGCCAGCAGCTTAATATCTCAGGGGGGTGGCTACACCTTC
CDR3aa: CASSLISQGGGYTF

v_gene: TRBV7-3
j_gene: TRBJ1-1
d_gene: .
abundance: .
CDR3nt: TGTGCCAGCAGCTTAACGGTAGCGACTGAAGCTTTCTTT
CDR3aa: CASSLTVATEAFF

v_gene: TRBV2
j_gene: TRBJ1-4
d_gene: .
abundance: .
CDR3nt: TGTGCCAGCAGTCGTTTGTCGAATGAAAAACTGTTTTTT
CDR3aa: CASSRLSNEKLFF

v_gene: TRBV6-1
j_gene: TRBJ2-7
d_gene: .
abundance: .
CDR3nt: TGTGCCAGCAGTGAGCAGGGATCGAGCTCCTACGAGCAGTACTTC
CDR3aa: CASSEQGSSSYEQYF

v_gene: TRBV28
j_gene: TRBJ2-3
d_gene: .
abundance: .
CDR3nt: TGTGCCAGCAGTTCTGCTGGGGCTAGCGAGTCAGATACGCAGTATTTT
CDR3aa: CASSSAGASESDTQYF

v_gene: TRBV7-9
j_gene: TRBJ2-4
d_gene: .
abundance: .
CDR3nt: TGTGCCAGCAGCGGCGACAGGGCCAAAAACATTCAGTACTTC
CDR3aa: CASSGDRAKNIQYF

v_gene: TRBV30
j_gene: TRBJ1-1
d_gene: .
abundance: .
CDR3nt: TGTGCCTGGAGGGTTAATAGGGGTCCAGCAAGGGACACTGAAGCTTTCTTT
CDR3aa: CAWRVNRGPARDTEAFF

v_gene: TRBV6-1
j_gene: TRBJ1-5
d_gene: .
abundance: .
CDR3nt: TGTGCCAGCAGTACAAATCAGCCCCAGCATTTT
CDR3aa: CASSTNQPQHF

v_gene: TRBV18
j_gene: TRBJ1-6
d_gene: TRBD1
abundance: .
CDR3nt: TGTGCCAGCTCGATAGACGGACAGGGGTCGCCCCTCCACTTT
CDR3aa: CASSIDGQGSPLHF

v_gene: TRBV7-2
j_gene: TRBJ1-1
d_gene: .
abundance: .
CDR3nt: TGTGCCAGCAGCTTAGACGGGGGCACTGAAGCTTTCTTT
CDR3aa: CASSLDGGTEAFF

v_gene: TRBV2
j_gene: TRBJ2-7
d_gene: .
abundance: .
CDR3nt: TGTGCCAGCAGCAGGGACACCCATTCCTACGAGCAGTACTTC
CDR3aa: CASSRDTHSYEQYF

v_gene: TRBV15
j_gene: TRBJ2-3
d_gene: TRBD1
abundance: .
CDR3nt: TGTGCCACCAGCAGCCCGGGACAGGGGTCAGATACGCAGTATTTT
CDR3aa: CATSSPGQGSDTQYF

v_gene: TRBV4-1
j_gene: TRBJ1-1
d_gene: TRBD1
abundance: .
CDR3nt: TGCGCCAGCAGCCAAGGTCGCCTCGGACAGGAATTTGAAGCTTTCTTT
CDR3aa: CASSQGRLGQEFEAFF

v_gene: TRBV6-1
j_gene: TRBJ1-2
d_gene: .
abundance: .
CDR3nt: TGTGCCAGCACCAGGGTGAACTATGGCTACACCTTC
CDR3aa: CASTRVNYGYTF

v_gene: TRBV7-9
j_gene: TRBJ1-4
d_gene: .
abundance: .
CDR3nt: TGTGCCAGCAGCCGTAGTAGCAAGTCAACTAATGAAAAACTGTTTTTT
CDR3aa: CASSRSSKSTNEKLFF